This T cell receptor (beta chain) was obtained from a study of T cell responses to AZD1222 COVID-19 vaccine. The assay was immunoSEQ multiplex PCR, and TCRdb's table has in-frame clones only and misses some. The sample includes approximately 120,000 clones, just over 90% of them seen just once. The receptor comes from an adult in good health. The sample was peripheral blood, taken on day 0 of AZD1222 vaccination.

This CDR3 is CASSLTETQETQYF. Here the CDR3 DNA reads TGCGCCAGCAGCTTGACGGAGACCCAAGAGACCCAGTACTTC. The J gene is TRBJ2-5, the V gene TRBV5-1; D is unresolved. Trimming pared 1 base from V and 1 base from J, leaving 8 bases between. The CDR3 contains 14 residues. The germline V gene has CDR1 SGHRS and CDR2 YFSETQ.